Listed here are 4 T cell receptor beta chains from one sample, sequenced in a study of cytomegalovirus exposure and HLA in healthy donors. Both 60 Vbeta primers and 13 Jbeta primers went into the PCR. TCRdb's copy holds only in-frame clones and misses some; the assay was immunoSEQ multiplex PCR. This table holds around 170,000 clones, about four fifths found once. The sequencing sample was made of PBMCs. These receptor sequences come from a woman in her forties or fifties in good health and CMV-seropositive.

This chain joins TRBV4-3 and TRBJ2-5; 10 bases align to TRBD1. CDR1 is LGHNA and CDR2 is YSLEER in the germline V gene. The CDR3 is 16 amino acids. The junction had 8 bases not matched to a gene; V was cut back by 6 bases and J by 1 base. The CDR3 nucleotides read TGCGCCAGCAGTCGCGACAGGGGGCGCGTCCAAGAGACCCAGTACTTC. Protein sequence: CASSRDRGRVQETQYF.

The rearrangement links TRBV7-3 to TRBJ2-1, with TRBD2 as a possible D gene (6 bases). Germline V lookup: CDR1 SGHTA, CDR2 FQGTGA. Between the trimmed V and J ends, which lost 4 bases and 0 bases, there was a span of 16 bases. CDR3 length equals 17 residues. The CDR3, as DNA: TGTGCCAGCAGCTCCGAGCCGGGGGTGAGCTCCTACAATGAGCAGTTCTTC. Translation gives CASSSEPGVSSYNEQFF.

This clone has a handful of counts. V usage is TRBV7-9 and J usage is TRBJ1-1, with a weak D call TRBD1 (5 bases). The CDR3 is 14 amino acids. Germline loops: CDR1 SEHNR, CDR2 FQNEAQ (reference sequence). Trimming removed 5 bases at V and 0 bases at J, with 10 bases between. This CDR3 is CASSLGLMNTEAFF. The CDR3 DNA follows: TGTGCCAGCAGCCTGGGGCTTATGAACACTGAAGCTTTCTTT.

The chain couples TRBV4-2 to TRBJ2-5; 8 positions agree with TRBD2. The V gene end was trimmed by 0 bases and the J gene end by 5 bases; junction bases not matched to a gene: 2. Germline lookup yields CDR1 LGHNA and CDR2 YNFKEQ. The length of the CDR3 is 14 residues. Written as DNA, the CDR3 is TGTGCCAGCAGCCAAGAAATAGCGGGGGAGACCCAGTACTTC. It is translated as CASSQEIAGETQYF.